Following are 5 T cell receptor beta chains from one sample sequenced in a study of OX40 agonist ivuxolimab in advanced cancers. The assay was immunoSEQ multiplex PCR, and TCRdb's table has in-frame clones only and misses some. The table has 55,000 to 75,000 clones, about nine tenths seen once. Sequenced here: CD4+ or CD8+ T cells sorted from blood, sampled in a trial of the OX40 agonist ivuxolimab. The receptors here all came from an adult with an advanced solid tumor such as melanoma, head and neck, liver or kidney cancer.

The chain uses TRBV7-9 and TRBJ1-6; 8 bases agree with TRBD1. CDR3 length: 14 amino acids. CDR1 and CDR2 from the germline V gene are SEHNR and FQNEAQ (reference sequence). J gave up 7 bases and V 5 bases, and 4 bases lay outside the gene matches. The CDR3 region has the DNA TGTGCCAGCAGCACGACAGGGGCAAATTCACCCCTCCACTTT. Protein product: CASSTTGANSPLHF.

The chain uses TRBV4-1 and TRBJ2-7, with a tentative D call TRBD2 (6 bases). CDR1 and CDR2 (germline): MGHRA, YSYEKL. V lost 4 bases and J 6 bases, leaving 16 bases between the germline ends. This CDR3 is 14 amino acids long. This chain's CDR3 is CASSRSGTGSEQYF. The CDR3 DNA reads TGCGCCAGCAGCCGTTCAGGGACTGGGTCCGAGCAGTACTTC.

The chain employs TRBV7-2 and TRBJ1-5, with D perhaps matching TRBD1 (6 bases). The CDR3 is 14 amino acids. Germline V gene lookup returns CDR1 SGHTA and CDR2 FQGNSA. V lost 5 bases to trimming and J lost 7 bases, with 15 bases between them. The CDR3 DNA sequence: TGTGCCAGCAGCACAAAGGGGGGAAACCAGCCCCAGCATTTT. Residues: CASSTKGGNQPQHF.

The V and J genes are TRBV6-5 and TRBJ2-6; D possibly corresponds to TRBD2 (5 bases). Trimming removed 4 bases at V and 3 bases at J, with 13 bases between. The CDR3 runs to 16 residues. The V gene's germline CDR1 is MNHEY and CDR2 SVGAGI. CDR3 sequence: CASSSDGVGGANVLTF. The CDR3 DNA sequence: TGTGCCAGCAGTTCCGACGGGGTAGGTGGGGCCAACGTCCTGACTTTC.

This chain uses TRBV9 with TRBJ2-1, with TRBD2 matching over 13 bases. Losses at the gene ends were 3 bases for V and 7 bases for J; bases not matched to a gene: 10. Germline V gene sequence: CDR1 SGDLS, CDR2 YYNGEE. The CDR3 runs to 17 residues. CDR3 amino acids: CASSEFSGTSGINEQFF. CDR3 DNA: TGTGCCAGCAGCGAATTCTCCGGGACTAGCGGGATTAATGAGCAGTTCTTC.